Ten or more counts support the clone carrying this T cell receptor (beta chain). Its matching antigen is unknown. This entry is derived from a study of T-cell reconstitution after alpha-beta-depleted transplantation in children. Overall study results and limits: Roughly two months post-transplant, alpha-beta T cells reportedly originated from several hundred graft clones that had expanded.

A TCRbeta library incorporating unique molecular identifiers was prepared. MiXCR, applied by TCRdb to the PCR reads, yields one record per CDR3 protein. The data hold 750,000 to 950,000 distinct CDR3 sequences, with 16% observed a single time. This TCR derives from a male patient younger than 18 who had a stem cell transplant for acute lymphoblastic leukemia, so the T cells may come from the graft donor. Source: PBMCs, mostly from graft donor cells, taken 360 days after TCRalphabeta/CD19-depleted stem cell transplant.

The CDR3 nucleotides are TGCAGCGCCCCTTCGGGGGGGATTGATGAAAAACTGTTTTTT. Translation gives CSAPSGGIDEKLFF. The chain recombines TRBV29-1 with TRBJ1-4, with D possibly matching TRBD1 (5 bases). The germline V gene has CDR1 SQVTM and CDR2 ANQGSEA. Trimming removed 7 bases from V and 6 bases from J, with 18 bases in between. This CDR3 has 14 residues.